The 11 T cell receptor beta chains below were found in one sample sequenced in a study of T cells after yellow fever vaccination. One entry per CDR3 protein results from TCRdb running MiXCR on the 5' RACE reads. The sample has 300,000 or so distinct CDR3 sequences, 10% to 15% seen once. The sample here was CD4+ T cells sorted from PBMCs, taken 45 days after the yellow fever booster vaccination. Receptors originate from a man aged 25 to 40 who received the YFV17D yellow fever vaccine.

This clonotype was counted a few times. The chain couples TRBV7-2 to TRBJ2-1, with 8 bases aligning to TRBD2. Per germline, CDR1 SGHTA and CDR2 FQGNSA. V lost 2 bases, J lost 12 bases, and 6 bases stayed unmatched. This CDR3 spans 13 amino acids. The DNA for the CDR3 is TGTGCCAGCAGCTTATTTCGGGAGGGTGGGCAGTTCTTC. It is translated as CASSLFREGGQFF.

The genes are TRBV28 and TRBJ2-5; 13 positions match TRBD2. This CDR3 region has 16 residues. V lost 5 bases to trimming and J lost 5 bases; unmatched junction nucleotides: 8. Per germline, CDR1 MDHEN and CDR2 SYDVKM. CDR3 nucleotides: TGTGCCAGCAGTGCCGGACTAGCGGGAGTTATTGAGACCCAGTACTTC. Protein product: CASSAGLAGVIETQYF.

As concerns this clonotype: Sequence at one end of the junction differs from germline and may be a read error. The chain recombines TRBV7-9 with TRBJ2-1, with 7 positions matching TRBD1. Germline-derived CDR1 and CDR2 are SEHNR and FQNEAQ (reference sequence). The length of the CDR3 is 15 residues. CDR3 in DNA: TGTGCCAGCAGTTCCGGACAGGACTCCTGCAATGAGCAGTTCTTC. This sequence encodes CASSSGQDSCNEQFF.

The chain joins TRBV20-1 to TRBJ2-1; 8 positions agree with TRBD2. The V and J ends lost 3 bases and 6 bases, in that order; junction bases with no gene match: 16. CDR3 length equals 17 residues. The V gene's germline CDR1 is DFQATT and CDR2 SNEGSKA (reference sequence). CDR3 loop: CSARSFRGTSSINEQFF. The CDR3 nucleotides read TGCAGTGCTAGGAGTTTTAGAGGGACTAGTTCGATCAATGAGCAGTTCTTC.

The V and J genes are TRBV5-1 and TRBJ1-2; no definite D call. The germline V gene has CDR1 SGHRS and CDR2 YFSETQ. CDR3 length: 13 residues. The V end lost 3 bases, the J end lost 4 bases, and 10 bases lay between the germline ends. The CDR3 is CASSSSHGYGYTF. In DNA, the CDR3 is TGCGCCAGCAGCTCATCACACGGCTATGGCTACACCTTC.

J is TRBJ2-7 and V is TRBV6-2 or TRBV6-3; possibly TRBD1 for D (6 bases). Germline values: CDR1 MNHEY, CDR2 SVGEGT. Trimming removed 7 bases at V and 10 bases at J, with 14 bases between. The CDR3 is 11 amino acids. The CDR3 loop reads CASNQGRSQYF. CDR3 DNA: TGTGCCAGCAATCAGGGGCGTTCTCAGTACTTC.

This clonotype has just a few counts. The chain is built from TRBV10-1 and TRBJ2-7, with 9 bases fitting TRBD1. In germline, CDR1 is WNHNN, CDR2 SYGVQD (reference sequence). The CDR3 has 14 amino acids. The V gene end was trimmed by 5 bases and the J gene end by 6 bases; junction bases not matched to a gene: 8. The CDR3: CASSIKRQGGEQYF. The CDR3, as DNA: TGCGCCAGCAGTATAAAACGACAGGGGGGCGAGCAGTACTTC.

The chain has TRBV20-1 and TRBJ2-7; a possible D gene is TRBD2 (6 bases). Germline CDR1 DFQATT, CDR2 SNEGSKA (reference sequence). The CDR3 totals 16 residues. Trimming left V 6 bases short and J 0 bases short, with 21 bases between. The CDR3 region has the DNA TGCAGTGCCAACTCCATCTCTAGCGCTAGCTCCTACGAGCAGTACTTC. Its protein is CSANSISSASSYEQYF.

This clonotype was detected only a few times. The chain is built from TRBV7-9 and TRBJ2-1; D remains unclear. V was trimmed by 2 bases and J by 4 bases, leaving 9 bases between them. This CDR3 is 14 amino acids long. The germline V gene encodes CDR1 SEHNR and CDR2 FQNEAQ (reference sequence). The CDR3 reads CASSLRREYNEQFF. For the CDR3, the DNA is TGTGCCAGCAGCTTACGAAGAGAATACAATGAGCAGTTCTTC.

The V gene is TRBV7-3, the J gene TRBJ2-2; D remains ambiguous. V was pared by 5 bases and J by 4 bases, with 11 bases between. Germline V gene sequence: CDR1 SGHTA, CDR2 FQGTGA. The CDR3 contains 14 residues. The CDR3: CASSPTPSTGELFF. The CDR3 DNA reads TGTGCCAGCAGCCCAACCCCCAGCACCGGGGAGCTGTTTTTT.

There are many counts of this clonotype. The CDR3 region has the DNA TGTGCCAGCAGCCCCGGGATCGAGCAGTACTTC. Protein sequence: CASSPGIEQYF. The chain has TRBV7-6 and TRBJ2-7; weak D call: TRBD2 (5 bases). V lost 5 bases and J lost 6, with 8 bases in between. Germline-derived CDR1 and CDR2 are SGHVS and FNYEAQ. This CDR3 has 11 amino acids.